This T cell receptor beta chain was sequenced for a study of cytomegalovirus exposure and HLA in healthy donors. Primers for the PCR totalled 60 Vbeta and 13 Jbeta. TCRdb's table, derived via immunoSEQ multiplex PCR, lists solely in-frame clones and lacks some. Of 130,000 to 150,000 clones detected, about 82% appear once; the ten largest clones hold roughly 2%. The CDR3 covers 15 residues. The germline CDR1 and CDR2 sequences are LNHDA and SQIVND (reference sequence). The trim removed 5 bases at V and 5 bases at J, leaving 6 bases unmatched. The rearrangement joins TRBV19 to TRBJ2-2, with TRBD1 matching over 9 bases. The receptor comes from a young man in good health and CMV-seronegative. Material: PBMCs. CDR3 sequence: CASSVQGARTGELFF. CDR3 coding DNA: TGTGCCAGTAGTGTACAGGGGGCGCGAACCGGGGAGCTGTTTTTT.